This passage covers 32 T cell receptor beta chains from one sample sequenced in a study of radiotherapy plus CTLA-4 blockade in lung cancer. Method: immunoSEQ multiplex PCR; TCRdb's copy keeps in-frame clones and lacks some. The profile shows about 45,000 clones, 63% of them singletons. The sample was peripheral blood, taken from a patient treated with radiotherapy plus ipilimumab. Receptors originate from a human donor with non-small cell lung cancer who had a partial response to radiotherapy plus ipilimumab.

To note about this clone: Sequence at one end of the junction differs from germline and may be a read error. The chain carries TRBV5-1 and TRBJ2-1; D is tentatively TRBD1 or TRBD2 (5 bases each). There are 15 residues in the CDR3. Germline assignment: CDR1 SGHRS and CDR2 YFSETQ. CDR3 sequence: CASRLGTDTYNEQFF. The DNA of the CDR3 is TGCGCCAGCAGGTTGGGGACGGACACTTACAATGAGCAGTTCTTC.

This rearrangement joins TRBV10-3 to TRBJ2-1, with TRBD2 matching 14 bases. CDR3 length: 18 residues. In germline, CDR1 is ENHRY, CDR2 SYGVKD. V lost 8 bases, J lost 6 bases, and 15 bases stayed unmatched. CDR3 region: CAISTGTPGTSGSNEQFF. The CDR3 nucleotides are TGTGCCATCTCAACGGGGACTCCCGGGACTAGCGGGAGCAATGAGCAGTTCTTC.

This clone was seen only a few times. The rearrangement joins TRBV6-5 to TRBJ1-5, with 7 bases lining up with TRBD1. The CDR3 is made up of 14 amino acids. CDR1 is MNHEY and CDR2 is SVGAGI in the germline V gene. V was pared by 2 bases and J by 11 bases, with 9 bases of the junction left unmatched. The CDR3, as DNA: TGTGCCAGCAGTTACGATTCCGGCCAGGGGGCCCAGCATTTT. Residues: CASSYDSGQGAQHF.

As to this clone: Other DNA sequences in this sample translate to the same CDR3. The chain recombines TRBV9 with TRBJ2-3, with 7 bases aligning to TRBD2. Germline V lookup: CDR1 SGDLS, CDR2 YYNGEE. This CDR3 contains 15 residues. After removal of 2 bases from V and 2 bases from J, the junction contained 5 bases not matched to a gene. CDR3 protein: CASSVGTTSTDTQYF. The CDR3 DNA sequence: TGTGCCAGCAGCGTGGGGACTACTTCCACAGATACGCAGTATTTT.

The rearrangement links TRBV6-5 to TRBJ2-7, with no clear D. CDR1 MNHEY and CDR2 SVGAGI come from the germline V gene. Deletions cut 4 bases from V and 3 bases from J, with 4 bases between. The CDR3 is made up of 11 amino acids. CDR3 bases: TGTGCCAGCAGTTCACTCTACGAGCAGTACTTC. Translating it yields CASSSLYEQYF.

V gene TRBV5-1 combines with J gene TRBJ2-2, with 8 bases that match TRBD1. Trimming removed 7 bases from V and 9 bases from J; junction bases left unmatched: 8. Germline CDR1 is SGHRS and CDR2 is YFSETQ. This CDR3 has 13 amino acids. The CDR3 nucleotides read TGCGCCAGCTGTACTGACAGGGGCCGGGAGCTGTTTTTT. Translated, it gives CASCTDRGRELFF.

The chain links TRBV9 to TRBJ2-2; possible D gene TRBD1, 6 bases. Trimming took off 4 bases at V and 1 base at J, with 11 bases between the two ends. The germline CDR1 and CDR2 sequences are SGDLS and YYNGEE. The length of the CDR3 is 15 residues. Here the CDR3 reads CASSKQGVNTGELFF. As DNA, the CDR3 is TGTGCCAGCAGCAAACAGGGTGTGAACACCGGGGAGCTGTTTTTT.

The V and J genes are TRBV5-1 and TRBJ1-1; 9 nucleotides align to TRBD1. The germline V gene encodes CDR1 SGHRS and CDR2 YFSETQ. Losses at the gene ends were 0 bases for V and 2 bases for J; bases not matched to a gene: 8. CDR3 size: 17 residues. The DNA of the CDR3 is TGCGCCAGCAGCTTGGGGCGGCCGGGACAGGGTAACACTGAAGCTTTCTTT. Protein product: CASSLGRPGQGNTEAFF. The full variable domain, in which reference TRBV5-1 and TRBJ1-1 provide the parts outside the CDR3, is KAGVTQTPRYLIKTRGQQVTLSCSPISGHRSVSWYQQTPGQGLQFLFEYFSETQRNKGNFPGRFSGRQFSNSRSEMNVSTLELGDSALYLCASSLGRPGQGNTEAFFGQGTRLTVV.

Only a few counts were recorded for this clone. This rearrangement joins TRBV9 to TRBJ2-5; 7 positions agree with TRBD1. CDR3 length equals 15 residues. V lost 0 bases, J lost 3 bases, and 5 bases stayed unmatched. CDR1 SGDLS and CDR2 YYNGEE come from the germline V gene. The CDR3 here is CASSVAGGMEETQYF. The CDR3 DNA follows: TGTGCCAGCAGCGTAGCAGGGGGTATGGAAGAGACCCAGTACTTC.

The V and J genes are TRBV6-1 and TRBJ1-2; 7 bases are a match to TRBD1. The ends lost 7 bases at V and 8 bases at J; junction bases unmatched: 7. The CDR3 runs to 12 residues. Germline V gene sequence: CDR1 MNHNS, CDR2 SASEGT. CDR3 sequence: CASTEDRTGYTF. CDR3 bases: TGTGCCAGCACGGAGGACAGGACCGGCTACACCTTC.

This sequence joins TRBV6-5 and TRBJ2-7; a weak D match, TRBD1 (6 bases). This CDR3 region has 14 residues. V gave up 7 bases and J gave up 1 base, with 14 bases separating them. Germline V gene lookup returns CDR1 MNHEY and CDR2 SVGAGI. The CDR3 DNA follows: TGTGCCAGCATCCGGGGCAGGGGATCCTACGAGCAGTACTTC. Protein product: CASIRGRGSYEQYF.

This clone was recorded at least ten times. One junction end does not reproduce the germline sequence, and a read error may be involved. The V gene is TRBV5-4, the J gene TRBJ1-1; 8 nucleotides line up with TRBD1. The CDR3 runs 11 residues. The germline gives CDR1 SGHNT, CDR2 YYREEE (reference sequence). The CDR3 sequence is CASSGQGTIIF. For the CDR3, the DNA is TGTGCCAGCAGCGGACAGGGCACGATTATCTTT.

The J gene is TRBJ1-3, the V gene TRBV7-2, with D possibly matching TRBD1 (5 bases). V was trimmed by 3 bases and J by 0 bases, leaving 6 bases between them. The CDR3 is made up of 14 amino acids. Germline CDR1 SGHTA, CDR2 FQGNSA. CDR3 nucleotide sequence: TGTGCCAGCAGCTTCACAGGCTCTGGAAACACCATATATTTT. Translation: CASSFTGSGNTIYF.

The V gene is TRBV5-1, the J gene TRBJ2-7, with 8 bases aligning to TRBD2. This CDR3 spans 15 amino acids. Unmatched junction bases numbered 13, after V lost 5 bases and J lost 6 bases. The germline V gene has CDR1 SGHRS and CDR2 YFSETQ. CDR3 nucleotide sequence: TGCGCCAGCAGGGCCCCGGGGACTAGTCCTGCCGAGCAGTACTTC. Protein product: CASRAPGTSPAEQYF.

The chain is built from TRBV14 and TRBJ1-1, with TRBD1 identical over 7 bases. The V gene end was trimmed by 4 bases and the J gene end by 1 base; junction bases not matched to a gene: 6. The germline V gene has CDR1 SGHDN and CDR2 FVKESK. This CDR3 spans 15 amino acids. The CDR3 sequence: CASSPLRQGNTEAFF. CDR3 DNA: TGTGCCAGCAGCCCCCTCCGACAGGGGAACACTGAAGCTTTCTTT.

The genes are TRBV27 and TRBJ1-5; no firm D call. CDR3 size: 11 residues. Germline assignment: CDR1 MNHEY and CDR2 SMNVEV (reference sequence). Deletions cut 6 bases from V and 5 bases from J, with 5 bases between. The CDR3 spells CASSSYQPQHF. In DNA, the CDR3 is TGTGCCAGCAGCTCTTATCAGCCCCAGCATTTT.

The CDR3 sequence: CASSQDFGLRGDEQFF. CDR3 bases: TGTGCCAGCAGCCAAGATTTTGGACTAAGGGGAGATGAGCAGTTCTTC. This chain links TRBV4-2 with TRBJ2-1; weak D call: TRBD2 (6 bases). The CDR3 runs to 16 residues. Deletions cut 0 bases from V and 8 bases from J, with 17 bases between. Germline CDR1 LGHNA, CDR2 YNFKEQ.

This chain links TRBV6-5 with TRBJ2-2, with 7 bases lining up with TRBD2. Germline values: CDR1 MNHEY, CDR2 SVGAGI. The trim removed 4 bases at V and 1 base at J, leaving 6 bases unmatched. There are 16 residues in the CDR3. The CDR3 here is CASSSGTTLNTGELFF. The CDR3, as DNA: TGTGCCAGCAGTTCCGGGACTACCTTGAACACCGGGGAGCTGTTTTTT.

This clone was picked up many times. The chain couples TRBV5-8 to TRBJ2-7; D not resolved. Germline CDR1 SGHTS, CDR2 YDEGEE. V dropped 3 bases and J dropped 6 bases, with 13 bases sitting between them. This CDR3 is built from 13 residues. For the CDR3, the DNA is TGTGCCAGCAGCTCTATATCGAATCGCGAGCAGTACTTC. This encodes CASSSISNREQYF.

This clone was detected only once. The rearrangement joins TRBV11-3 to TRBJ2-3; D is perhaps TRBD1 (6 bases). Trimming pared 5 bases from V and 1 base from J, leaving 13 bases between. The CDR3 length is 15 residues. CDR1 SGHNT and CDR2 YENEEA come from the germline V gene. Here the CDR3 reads CASSGRGVGTDTQYF. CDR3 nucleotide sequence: TGTGCCAGCAGCGGCAGGGGTGTGGGCACAGATACGCAGTATTTT.

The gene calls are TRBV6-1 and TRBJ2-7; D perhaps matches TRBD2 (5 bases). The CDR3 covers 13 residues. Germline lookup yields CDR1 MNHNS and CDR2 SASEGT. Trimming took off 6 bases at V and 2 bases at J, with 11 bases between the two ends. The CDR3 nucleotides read TGTGCCAGCAGCCGCGGGCCCACCTACGAGCAGTACTTC. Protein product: CASSRGPTYEQYF.

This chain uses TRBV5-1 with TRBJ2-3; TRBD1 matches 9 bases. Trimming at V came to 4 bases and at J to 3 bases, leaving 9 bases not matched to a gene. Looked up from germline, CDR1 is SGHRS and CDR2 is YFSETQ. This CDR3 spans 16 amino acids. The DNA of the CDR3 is TGCGCCAGCAGCATGCCCACCGGGACAGGGACAGATACGCAGTATTTT. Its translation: CASSMPTGTGTDTQYF.

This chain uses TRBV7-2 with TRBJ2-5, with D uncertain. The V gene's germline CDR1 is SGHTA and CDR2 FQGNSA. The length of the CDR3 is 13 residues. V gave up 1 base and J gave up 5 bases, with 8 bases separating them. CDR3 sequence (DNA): TGTGCCAGCAGCTTAGGGCGACTGGAGACCCAGTACTTC. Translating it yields CASSLGRLETQYF.

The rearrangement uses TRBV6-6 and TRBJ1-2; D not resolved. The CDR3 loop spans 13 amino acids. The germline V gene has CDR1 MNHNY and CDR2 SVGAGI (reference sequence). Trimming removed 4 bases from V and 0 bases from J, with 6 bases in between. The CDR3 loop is CASSLYANYGYTF. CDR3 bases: TGTGCCAGCAGTTTGTATGCTAACTATGGCTACACCTTC.

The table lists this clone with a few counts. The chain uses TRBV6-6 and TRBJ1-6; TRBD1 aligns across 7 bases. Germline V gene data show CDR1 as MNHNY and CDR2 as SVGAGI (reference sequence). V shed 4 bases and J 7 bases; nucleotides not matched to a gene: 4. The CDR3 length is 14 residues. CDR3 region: CASSSQGDNSPLHF. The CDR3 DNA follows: TGTGCCAGCAGTTCTCAGGGGGACAATTCACCCCTCCACTTT.

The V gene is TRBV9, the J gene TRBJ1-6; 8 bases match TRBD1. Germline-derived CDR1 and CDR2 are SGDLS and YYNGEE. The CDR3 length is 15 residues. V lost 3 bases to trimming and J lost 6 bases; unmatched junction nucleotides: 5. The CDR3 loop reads CASSAGQGGNSPLHF. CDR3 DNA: TGTGCCAGCAGCGCTGGACAGGGCGGTAATTCACCCCTCCACTTT. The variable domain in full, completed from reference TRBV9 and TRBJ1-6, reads DSGVTQTPKHLITATGQRVTLRCSPRSGDLSVYWYQQSLDQGLQFLIQYYNGEERAKGNILERFSAQQFPDLHSELNLSSLELGDSALYFCASSAGQGGNSPLHFGNGTRLTVT.

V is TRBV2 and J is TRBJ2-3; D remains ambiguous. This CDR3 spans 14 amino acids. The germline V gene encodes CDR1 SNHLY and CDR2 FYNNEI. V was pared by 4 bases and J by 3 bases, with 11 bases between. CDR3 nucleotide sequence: TGTGCCAGCAGTGGACTCCTAAGGACAGATACGCAGTATTTT. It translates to CASSGLLRTDTQYF.

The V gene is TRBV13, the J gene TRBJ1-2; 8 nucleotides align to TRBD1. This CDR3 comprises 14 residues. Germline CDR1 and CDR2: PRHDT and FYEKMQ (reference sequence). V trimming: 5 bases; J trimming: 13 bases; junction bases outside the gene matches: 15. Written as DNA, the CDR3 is TGTGCCAGCAGCCTATTTGGACAGGGAAGAAAGTTCACCTTC. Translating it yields CASSLFGQGRKFTF.

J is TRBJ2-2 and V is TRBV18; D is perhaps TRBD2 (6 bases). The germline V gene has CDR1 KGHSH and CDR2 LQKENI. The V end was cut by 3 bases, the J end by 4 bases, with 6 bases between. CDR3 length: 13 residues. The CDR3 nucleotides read TGTGCCAGCTCACCGGGACTCACCGGGGAGCTGTTTTTT. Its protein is CASSPGLTGELFF.

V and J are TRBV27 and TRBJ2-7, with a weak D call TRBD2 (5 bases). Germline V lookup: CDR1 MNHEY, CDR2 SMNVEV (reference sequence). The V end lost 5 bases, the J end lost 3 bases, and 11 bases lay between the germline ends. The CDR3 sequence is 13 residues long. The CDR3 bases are TGTGCCAGCAGTATACGGAGGCACTACGAGCAGTACTTC. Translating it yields CASSIRRHYEQYF.

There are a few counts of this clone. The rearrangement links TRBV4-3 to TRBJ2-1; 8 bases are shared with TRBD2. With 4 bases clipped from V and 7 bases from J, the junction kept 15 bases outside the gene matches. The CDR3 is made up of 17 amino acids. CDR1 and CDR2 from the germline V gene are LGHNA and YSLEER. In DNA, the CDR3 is TGCGCCAGCAGCCGGGGCGCGGGGGGTGGTTTGTTTAATGAGCAGTTCTTC. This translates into CASSRGAGGGLFNEQFF.

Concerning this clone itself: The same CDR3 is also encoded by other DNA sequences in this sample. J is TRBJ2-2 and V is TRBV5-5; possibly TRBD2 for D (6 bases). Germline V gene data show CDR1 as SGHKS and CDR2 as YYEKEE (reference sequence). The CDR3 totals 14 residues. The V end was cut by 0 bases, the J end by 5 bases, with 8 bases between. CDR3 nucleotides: TGTGCCAGCAGCTTGGTGGCGGGGACCGGGGAGCTGTTTTTT. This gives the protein CASSLVAGTGELFF.